This T cell receptor beta chain comes out of a study of blood T cell repertoires in COVID-19. Background on the study: There were acute and convalescent COVID-19 samples, and they came from the United States, Italy and Spain.

CDR1 and CDR2 (germline): SQVTM, ANQGSEA. The CDR3 sequence is 13 residues long. V gave up 4 bases and J gave up 3 bases, with 12 bases separating them. Per the original data handling: Counts of nucleated cells, estimated from reference gene primer amplification, were obtained. The repertoire was sequenced with immunoSEQ multiplex PCR; TCRdb's copy has only in-frame clones and lacks some. For V, J and clone size, that table is used; D and trimming come from the DNA. The sample lists about 120,000 clones, 65% to 85% occurring once. The J gene is TRBJ1-1, the V gene TRBV29-1, with D tentatively TRBD1 (5 bases). The receptor's source is a woman in her 70s with acute or convalescent COVID-19. Sequencing input: peripheral blood. This chain's CDR3 is CSVVGGVDTEAFF. Written as DNA, the CDR3 is TGCAGCGTTGTTGGAGGGGTGGACACTGAAGCTTTCTTT.